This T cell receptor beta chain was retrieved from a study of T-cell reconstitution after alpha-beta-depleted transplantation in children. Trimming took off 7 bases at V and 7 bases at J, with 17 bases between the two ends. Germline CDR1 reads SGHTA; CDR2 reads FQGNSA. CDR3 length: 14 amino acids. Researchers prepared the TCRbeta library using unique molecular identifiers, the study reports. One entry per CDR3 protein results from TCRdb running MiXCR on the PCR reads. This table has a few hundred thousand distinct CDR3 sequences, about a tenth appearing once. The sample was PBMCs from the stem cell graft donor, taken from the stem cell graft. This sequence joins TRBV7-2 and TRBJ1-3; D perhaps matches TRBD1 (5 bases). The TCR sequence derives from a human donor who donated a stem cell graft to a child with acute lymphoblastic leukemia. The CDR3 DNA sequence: TGTGCCAGCATCACTAGCAGGGATGGGAACACCATATATTTT. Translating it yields CASITSRDGNTIYF. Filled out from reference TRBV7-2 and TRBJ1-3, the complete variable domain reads GAGVSQSPSNKVTEKGKDVELRCDPISGHTALYWYRQSLGQGLEFLIYFQGNSAPDKSGLPSDRFSAERTGGSVSTLTIQRTQQEDSAVYLCASITSRDGNTIYFGEGSWLTVV.